A selection of T cell receptor beta chains follows, all from one sample in a study of cytomegalovirus exposure and HLA in healthy donors. Profiling relied on immunoSEQ multiplex PCR, and the TCRdb table lists in-frame clones only, not all of them. The sample consists of under 200,000 clones, around three quarters of them appearing once. Material for sequencing was PBMCs. Receptors originate from a woman aged 45-59 years in good health and CMV-seronegative. Each CDR3 is given with its conserved first and last residue. Fields, in order: J gene, V gene, clone size, D gene, CDR3 protein, CDR3 DNA. The D gene is left open where the match is weak. A clone size is listed for some rows: how often the clone was seen (once, few, many), or a class if it is expanded.

>TRBJ1-1|TRBV25-1|once|TRBD1
CASSPYRGSYTEAFF
TGTGCCAGCAGCCCCTACAGGGGGTCCTATACTGAAGCTTTCTTT
>TRBJ1-4|TRBV5-1|few|.
CASSPQTGTNEKLFF
TGCGCCAGCAGCCCGCAGACAGGCACTAATGAAAAACTGTTTTTT
>TRBJ1-1|TRBV7-2|few|.
CASSLRQAINTEAFF
TGTGCCAGCAGCTTAAGGCAGGCAATTAACACTGAAGCTTTCTTT
>TRBJ2-2|TRBV7-8|.|TRBD1
CASSIEGQVPGELFF
TGTGCCAGCAGCATCGAAGGACAGGTTCCCGGGGAGCTGTTTTTT
>TRBJ1-3|TRBV28|.|TRBD1
CASFTGVGGNTIYF
TGTGCCAGCTTTACAGGGGTTGGTGGAAACACCATATATTTT
>TRBJ1-5|TRBV6-1|.|.
CASVRQVSNQPQHF
TGTGCCAGCGTGCGACAGGTGAGCAATCAGCCCCAGCATTTT
>TRBJ1-1|TRBV6-5|.|TRBD1
CASSYGGDRTKEAFF
TGTGCCAGCAGTTACGGCGGGGACAGAACCAAAGAAGCTTTCTTT
>TRBJ2-3|TRBV11-3|.|TRBD2
CASSSAGGADTQYF
TGTGCCAGCAGTTCCGCCGGGGGGGCAGATACGCAGTATTTT
>TRBJ2-7|TRBV7-9|few|TRBD2
CASSLPRKAGPTYEQYF
TGTGCCAGCAGCTTACCAAGGAAAGCGGGACCAACCTACGAGCAGTACTTC
>TRBJ2-5|TRBV23-1|.|TRBD2
CASSHGVAGRSVGTQYF
TGCGCCAGCAGTCATGGAGTAGCGGGACGATCAGTAGGGACCCAGTACTTC
>TRBJ1-1|TRBV30|.|.
CARTRTNRVLNTEAFF
TGTGCCCGGACCAGAACCAACAGGGTCCTGAACACTGAAGCTTTCTTT
>TRBJ1-2|TRBV29-1|.|.
CSVEKGNYGYTF
TGCAGCGTTGAAAAGGGGAACTATGGCTACACCTTC
>TRBJ1-5|TRBV19|once|.
CASSMLRGNQPQHF
TGTGCCAGTAGTATGTTAAGGGGTAATCAGCCCCAGCATTTT
>TRBJ2-7|TRBV5-1|.|.
CASGTNWGEQYF
TGCGCCAGCGGGACAAATTGGGGCGAGCAGTACTTC
>TRBJ2-3|TRBV4-1|once|TRBD1
CASSQDWTGGSVVRGTDTQYF
TGCGCCAGCAGCCAAGATTGGACAGGGGGATCGGTTGTTCGTGGAACAGATACGCAGTATTTT
>TRBJ2-7|TRBV5-1|few|.
CASSLAGGQNYEQYF
TGCGCCAGCAGCTTGGCCGGGGGACAGAACTACGAGCAGTACTTC
>TRBJ1-4|TRBV6-6|.|TRBD1
CASSLQGREKLFF
TGTGCCAGCAGCCTACAGGGGCGTGAAAAACTGTTTTTT
>TRBJ2-5|TRBV11-3|.|.
CASSWGTAGAEETQYF
TGTGCCAGCAGCTGGGGGACAGCGGGAGCGGAGGAGACCCAGTACTTC
>TRBJ2-7|TRBV7-2|.|TRBD1
CASSRQGLVEQYF
TGTGCCAGCAGCCGACAGGGCCTCGTCGAGCAGTACTTC
>TRBJ1-2|TRBV7-2|.|.
CASSKAEQGYGYTF
TGTGCCAGCAGCAAAGCGGAACAGGGTTATGGCTACACCTTC
>TRBJ1-5|TRBV28|.|.
CASSLQNNQPQHF
TGTGCCAGCAGTTTACAGAATAATCAGCCCCAGCATTTT
>TRBJ1-1|TRBV28|.|.
CASGEGYEAFF
TGTGCCTCAGGTGAGGGCTATGAAGCTTTCTTT
>TRBJ2-1|TRBV15|.|.
CATSRDFDEQFF
TGTGCCACCAGCAGAGATTTCGATGAGCAGTTCTTC
>TRBJ2-2|TRBV5-1|.|.
CASSFRDTGELFF
TGCGCCAGCAGCTTCCGGGACACCGGGGAGCTGTTTTTT
>TRBJ1-6|TRBV18|.|.
CASSGAHHNNSPLHF
TGTGCCAGCTCAGGAGCACACCACAATAATTCACCCCTCCACTTT
>TRBJ2-7|TRBV6-1|once|.
CASSEARGGGQYF
TGTGCCAGCAGTGAAGCGAGGGGGGGCGGGCAGTACTTC
>TRBJ2-2|TRBV5-1|.|.
CASREGPGELFF
TGCGCCAGCAGGGAGGGGCCCGGGGAGCTGTTTTTT
>TRBJ2-3|TRBV27|.|TRBD2
CASMTSGYTDTQYF
TGTGCCAGCATGACTAGCGGATACACAGATACGCAGTATTTT
>TRBJ2-2|TRBV29-1|once|TRBD2
CSVDAGGGRELFF
TGCAGCGTTGACGCGGGAGGGGGCCGGGAGCTGTTTTTT
>TRBJ2-1|TRBV9|.|.
CASSADSNEQFF
TGTGCCAGCAGCGCCGACAGCAATGAGCAGTTCTTC
>TRBJ2-5|TRBV11-2|.|.
CASSLVRGQQETQYF
TGTGCCAGCAGCTTAGTTAGAGGACAGCAAGAGACCCAGTACTTC
>TRBJ2-1|TRBV10-3|.|TRBD1
CAISNGQGGYNEQFF
TGTGCCATCAGTAACGGACAGGGGGGATACAATGAGCAGTTCTTC
>TRBJ1-3|TRBV9|few|.
CASSVDGNSGNTIYF
TGTGCCAGCAGCGTAGACGGGAACTCTGGAAACACCATATATTTT
>TRBJ1-2|TRBV7-2|.|.
CASSHSNLANYGYTF
TGTGCCAGCAGCCACAGTAACTTAGCTAACTATGGCTACACCTTC
>TRBJ1-6|TRBV4-2|.|.
CASSQGGRGNSPLHF
TGTGCCAGCAGCCAAGGAGGACGGGGAAATTCACCCCTCCACTTT
>TRBJ1-2|TRBV29-1|.|TRBD1
CSVEDGQGAADGYTF
TGCAGCGTTGAAGACGGGCAGGGGGCGGCGGATGGCTACACCTTC
>TRBJ2-5|TRBV11-2|.|TRBD2
CASMWLAGGLEQYF
TGTGCCAGCATGTGGCTAGCGGGAGGGCTAGAGCAGTACTTC
>TRBJ1-2|TRBV28|.|.
CASSYRDNGYTF
TGTGCCAGCAGCTACAGGGACAATGGCTACACCTTC
>TRBJ2-7|TRBV10-3|.|.
CATSEIKYEQYF
TGTGCCACCAGTGAGATTAAATACGAGCAGTACTTC
>TRBJ1-6|TRBV5-1|.|TRBD1
CASSLGTGGGNSPLHF
TGCGCCAGCAGCTTGGGGACAGGGGGCGGAAATTCACCCCTCCACTTT
>TRBJ1-5|TRBV4-1|once|TRBD1
CASSQGQGNQPQHF
TGCGCCAGCAGCCAAGGACAGGGGAATCAGCCCCAGCATTTT
>TRBJ1-5|TRBV25-1|.|TRBD1
CASSPATGNQPQHF
TGTGCCAGCAGCCCCGCGACAGGGAATCAGCCCCAGCATTTT
>TRBJ2-3|TRBV5-1|few|.
CASSPDLDTQYF
TGCGCCAGCAGCCCCGACTTGGATACGCAGTATTTT
>TRBJ2-5|TRBV29-1|.|TRBD1
CSVYPRDRGETQYF
TGCAGCGTCTACCCGAGGGACAGGGGAGAGACCCAGTACTTC
>TRBJ2-7|TRBV6-6|.|TRBD1
CASRNTRAGGYEQYF
TGTGCCAGCAGAAACACGAGGGCAGGGGGCTACGAGCAGTACTTC